Following are 23 T cell receptor beta chains from one sample sequenced in a study of cytomegalovirus exposure and HLA in healthy donors. PCR employed 60 Vbeta and 13 Jbeta primers. Repertoires were generated with immunoSEQ multiplex PCR, while TCRdb's copy carries only in-frame clones and drops some. This table has 220,000 or so clones, around four fifths appearing once. Sequenced material: PBMCs. The receptors were sampled from a man in his fifties in good health and CMV-seronegative.

This chain links TRBV19 with TRBJ2-1, with D tentatively TRBD1 (5 bases). Trimming took off 3 bases at V and 3 bases at J, with 12 bases between the two ends. This CDR3 is 15 amino acids long. Germline CDR1 reads LNHDA; CDR2 reads SQIVND (reference sequence). The CDR3 spells CASSMGQGLYNEQFF. The CDR3 region has the DNA TGTGCCAGTAGTATGGGTCAGGGCCTCTACAATGAGCAGTTCTTC.

The chain joins TRBV27 to TRBJ1-2, with D perhaps matching TRBD1 (6 bases). The ends were cut back, 6 bases at V and 8 bases at J, with 19 bases in the middle. Germline loops: CDR1 MNHEY, CDR2 SMNVEV (reference sequence). The CDR3 has 14 residues. The CDR3, as DNA: TGTGCCAGCAGGCCCGTTTACAGGGAGGGCGGCTACACCTTC. Translated: CASRPVYREGGYTF.

The chain employs TRBV2 and TRBJ2-2, with 7 bases matching TRBD1. With V trimmed by 5 bases and J by 6 bases, 6 bases remained unmatched. Germline assignment: CDR1 SNHLY and CDR2 FYNNEI. CDR3 length: 14 residues. CDR3 residues: CASSLTGAAGELFF. Written as DNA, the CDR3 is TGTGCCAGCAGTCTTACAGGGGCAGCCGGGGAGCTGTTTTTT.

The chain couples TRBV9 to TRBJ2-2; 12 bases are a match to TRBD2. Germline V gene data show CDR1 as SGDLS and CDR2 as YYNGEE. V trimming: 4 bases; J trimming: 8 bases; junction bases outside the gene matches: 9. This CDR3 region has 16 residues. The CDR3 sequence is CASSPPSSGRAGELFF. DNA for the CDR3: TGTGCCAGCAGCCCACCCTCTAGCGGGAGGGCTGGGGAGCTGTTTTTT.

The chain couples TRBV5-8 to TRBJ1-6, with D perhaps TRBD1 (5 bases). This CDR3 is 17 amino acids long. CDR1 is SGHTS and CDR2 is YDEGEE in the germline V gene. V shed 1 base and J shed 9 bases, with 20 bases lying between them. The DNA of the CDR3 is TGTGCCAGCAGCTTGCCTAGTGGGGCAGCAATGAGTTCACCCCTCCACTTT. Protein product: CASSLPSGAAMSSPLHF.

The chain has TRBV5-1 and TRBJ2-1; TRBD2 agrees at 14 bases. With V trimmed by 8 bases and J by 6 bases, 13 bases remained unmatched. From germline, CDR1 is SGHRS and CDR2 YFSETQ. CDR3 length equals 17 residues. In nucleotides, the CDR3 is TGCGCCAGTTCGACTAGCGGGAGGGCCGGGGGGGGCAATGAGCAGTTCTTC. Amino acids: CASSTSGRAGGGNEQFF.

This chain uses TRBV30 with TRBJ1-1; D is unresolved. The V gene lost 4 bases and the J gene lost 4 bases, with 7 bases spanning the gap. This CDR3 has 11 residues. Germline V CDR1 and CDR2: GTSNPN, SVGIG (reference sequence). The CDR3 region has the DNA TGTGCCTGGACCTGGGCCACTGAAGCTTTCTTT. Translation gives CAWTWATEAFF.

V gene TRBV7-9 combines with J gene TRBJ2-3; TRBD2 is a possible D gene (6 bases). Germline V gene sequence: CDR1 SEHNR, CDR2 FQNEAQ (reference sequence). This CDR3 has 15 amino acids. Trimming cost V 5 bases and J 6 bases, with 18 bases left between them. This chain's CDR3 is CASSPPGKGGDTQYF. The DNA for the CDR3 is TGTGCCAGCAGCCCGCCCGGAAAAGGAGGGGATACGCAGTATTTT. Using reference TRBV7-9 and TRBJ2-3 for the parts outside the CDR3, the full variable domain is DTGVSQNPRHKITKRGQNVTFRCDPISEHNRLYWYRQTLGQGPEFLTYFQNEAQLEKSRLLSDRFSAERPKGSFSTLEIQRTEQGDSAMYLCASSPPGKGGDTQYFGPGTRLTVL.

This chain uses TRBV18 with TRBJ2-7, with TRBD2 as a possible D gene (6 bases). The germline V and J ends were trimmed by 6 bases and 2 bases, with 20 bases remaining between them. Germline lookup yields CDR1 KGHSH and CDR2 LQKENI. CDR3 size: 16 residues. CDR3: CASSSVSGTSAYEQYF. For the CDR3, the DNA is TGTGCCAGCTCTTCTGTCTCCGGGACTTCAGCCTACGAGCAGTACTTC.

V usage is TRBV28 and J usage is TRBJ2-3, with a possible D match to TRBD2 (6 bases). Germline-derived CDR1 and CDR2 are MDHEN and SYDVKM. V gave up 9 bases and J gave up 3 bases, with 10 bases separating them. The CDR3 covers 12 residues. The CDR3 DNA reads TGTGCCAGTAGCGGAGGTACAGATACGCAGTATTTT. This gives the protein CASSGGTDTQYF. Full variable domain (outside the CDR3, taken from reference TRBV28 and TRBJ2-3): DVKVTQSSRYLVKRTGEKVFLECVQDMDHENMFWYRQDPGLGLRLIYFSYDVKMKEKGDIPEGYSVSREKKERFSLILESASTNQTSMYLCASSGGTDTQYFGPGTRLTVL.

The chain carries TRBV5-1 and TRBJ2-2; 9 bases agree with TRBD1. The CDR3 loop spans 15 amino acids. In germline, CDR1 is SGHRS, CDR2 YFSETQ. Trimming took 5 bases from V and 4 from J; bases not matched to a gene: 6. The CDR3 reads CASRLQGASTGELFF. CDR3 coding DNA: TGCGCCAGCAGGCTACAGGGGGCTTCCACCGGGGAGCTGTTTTTT.

The chain couples TRBV6-1 to TRBJ1-5, with 9 bases aligning to TRBD1. V lost 7 bases, J lost 0 bases, and 4 bases stayed unmatched. The CDR3 has 15 amino acids. Germline CDR1 and CDR2: MNHNS and SASEGT. The CDR3: CASIMGQGSNQPQHF. The CDR3 region has the DNA TGTGCCAGCATTATGGGACAGGGTAGCAATCAGCCCCAGCATTTT.

This clone was observed a single time. The genes are TRBV4-1 and TRBJ1-5; 9 bases line up with TRBD1. V trimming: 0 bases; J trimming: 6 bases; junction bases outside the gene matches: 3. Per the germline V gene, CDR1 is MGHRA and CDR2 is YSYEKL. CDR3 length: 15 residues. The CDR3, as DNA: TGCGCCAGCAGCCAAGAGGGACAGGGTGTTCAGCCCCAGCATTTT. Translated, it gives CASSQEGQGVQPQHF.

The V gene is TRBV2, the J gene TRBJ2-3; D is perhaps TRBD1 (6 bases). The germline V gene has CDR1 SNHLY and CDR2 FYNNEI. V was shortened by 3 bases and J by 0 bases, with 10 bases between the two germline ends. The CDR3 length is 15 residues. The CDR3 is CASSDRDISTDTQYF. For the CDR3, the DNA is TGTGCCAGCAGTGACCGGGACATTAGCACAGATACGCAGTATTTT.

There are a few counts of this clone. The chain is built from TRBV19 and TRBJ2-2; 9 nucleotides align to TRBD1. CDR1 LNHDA and CDR2 SQIVND come from the germline V gene (reference sequence). V lost 5 bases to trimming and J lost 5 bases; unmatched junction nucleotides: 12. The CDR3 is made up of 17 amino acids. The CDR3 bases are TGTGCCAGTAGTCCGGGTTGGGGACAGGGTCGAACCGGGGAGCTGTTTTTT. Its protein is CASSPGWGQGRTGELFF.

The chain carries TRBV5-6 and TRBJ2-3, with D perhaps TRBD1 (6 bases). This CDR3 has 18 amino acids. The V and J ends lost 1 base and 3 bases respectively, with 21 bases between them. The germline V gene has CDR1 SGHDT and CDR2 YYEEEE. In nucleotides, the CDR3 is TGTGCCAGCAGCTTGCTTTCAGGGGCAAGAGGCAGAACAGATACGCAGTATTTT. This gives the protein CASSLLSGARGRTDTQYF.

V gene TRBV18 combines with J gene TRBJ2-7; 7 positions agree with TRBD1. V shed 5 bases and J 6 bases; nucleotides not matched to a gene: 7. From germline, CDR1 is KGHSH and CDR2 LQKENI. The CDR3 is made up of 13 amino acids. The CDR3 nucleotides read TGTGCCAGCTCAAGGACAGGAGACGGCGAGCAGTACTTC. This encodes CASSRTGDGEQYF.

The chain is built from TRBV19 and TRBJ2-3, with 13 positions matching TRBD2. Per germline, CDR1 LNHDA and CDR2 SQIVND (reference sequence). V lost 6 bases to trimming and J lost 4 bases; unmatched junction nucleotides: 1. The CDR3 has 14 amino acids. The CDR3 bases are TGTGCCAGTAGGGGACTAGCGGGACCAGATACGCAGTATTTT. This encodes CASRGLAGPDTQYF.

This chain links TRBV28 with TRBJ1-4, with D perhaps matching TRBD1 (5 bases). The CDR3 sequence is 14 residues long. Deletions cut 4 bases from V and 7 bases from J, with 13 bases between. Germline CDR1 reads MDHEN; CDR2 reads SYDVKM. The CDR3 is CASSWGGVGEKLFF. The CDR3 DNA reads TGTGCCAGCAGTTGGGGGGGAGTAGGTGAAAAACTGTTTTTT. Full variable domain (rest looked up from reference TRBV28 and TRBJ1-4): DVKVTQSSRYLVKRTGEKVFLECVQDMDHENMFWYRQDPGLGLRLIYFSYDVKMKEKGDIPEGYSVSREKKERFSLILESASTNQTSMYLCASSWGGVGEKLFFGSGTQLSVL.

The chain joins TRBV10-2 to TRBJ1-5; D not resolved. The CDR3 contains 13 residues. V was cut by 7 bases and J by 7 bases, with 14 bases left in between. CDR1 is WSHSY, CDR2 SAAADI, per germline. This CDR3 is CASTREAEQPQHF. CDR3 bases: TGCGCCAGCACCCGGGAGGCTGAGCAGCCCCAGCATTTT.

This clone was seen more than once but under ten times. This chain connects TRBV6-1 to TRBJ2-7; 10 nucleotides agree with TRBD1. Germline values: CDR1 MNHNS, CDR2 SASEGT. The CDR3 extends over 13 amino acids. The V segment lost 11 bases and the J segment 1 base; nucleotides outside the gene matches: 5. CDR3 nucleotides: TGTGCCGGCTCGGGACAGGGGTCCTACGAGCAGTACTTC. Translating gives CAGSGQGSYEQYF.

The chain links TRBV19 to TRBJ1-5; a weak D match, TRBD1 (5 bases). Trimming took off 7 bases at V and 1 base at J, with 17 bases between the two ends. Germline CDR1 reads LNHDA; CDR2 reads SQIVND (reference sequence). The CDR3 loop spans 16 amino acids. The CDR3: CASIQRGGASNQPQHF. For the CDR3, the DNA is TGTGCCAGTATTCAAAGAGGAGGGGCCAGCAATCAGCCCCAGCATTTT.

The J gene is TRBJ2-1, the V gene TRBV9, with 9 bases matching TRBD2. Germline-derived CDR1 and CDR2 are SGDLS and YYNGEE. The CDR3 covers 15 residues. The trim removed 0 bases at V and 2 bases at J, leaving 0 bases unmatched. This CDR3 is CASSVGGRAYNEQFF. CDR3 coding DNA: TGTGCCAGCAGCGTAGGCGGGAGGGCCTACAATGAGCAGTTCTTC.